What follows are 6 T cell receptor beta chains derived from one specimen sequenced in a study of T cell repertoires in cytomegalovirus infection (dated by TCRdb to about 2019). The reads were generated on an Illumina HiSeq 1500. The public sequencing data were trimmed at Q25 with fastp and processed into clonotypes with MiXCR by TCRdb, which kept only in-frame beta chains. Each entry merges the rows of one CDR3 protein and shows their most common DNA and genes. This sample lists about 160,000 distinct CDR3 sequences; roughly 18% were detected once. The top ten constitute 18% of the sample. Material for sequencing was CD8+ T cells from PBMCs. The receptors derive from a human donor in good health (CMV status not recorded). Some clones in this sample may be carry-over from other donors' samples.

This clonotype appeared once. The chain couples TRBV5-5 to TRBJ2-7; weak D call: TRBD1 (6 bases). With 2 bases removed from V and 4 bases from J, the gap between germline ends came to 16 bases. CDR3 length: 15 amino acids. Looked up from germline, CDR1 is SGHKS and CDR2 is YYEKEE (reference sequence). The CDR3 sequence: CASSFRAGQLYEQYF. CDR3 coding DNA: TGTGCCAGCAGCTTTCGGGCTGGACAGCTTTACGAGCAGTACTTC.

The chain combines TRBV20-1 with TRBJ1-5; D gene unclear. CDR3 length equals 16 residues. CDR1 and CDR2 (germline): DFQATT, SNEGSKA (reference sequence). V was trimmed by 3 bases and J by 4 bases, leaving 19 bases between them. CDR3 protein: CSARPLQGKGNQPQHF. The CDR3 nucleotides are TGCAGTGCTAGGCCGCTACAAGGGAAGGGTAATCAGCCCCAGCATTTT.

There are many counts of this clonotype. This chain's CDR3 is CASSLRGPPTREQYF. As DNA, the CDR3 is TGTGCCAGCAGTTTAAGGGGACCCCCAACGCGGGAGCAGTACTTC. The V call is TRBV12-3 or TRBV12-4, the J call TRBJ2-7; D may match TRBD1 or TRBD2 (5 bases each). Trimming removed 2 bases from V and 7 bases from J, with 18 bases in between. The CDR3 covers 15 residues.

In its sample, this clonotype was seen a few times. V usage is TRBV7-6 and J usage is TRBJ2-1, with D perhaps matching TRBD2 (6 bases). Trimming cost V 2 bases and J 6 bases, with 14 bases left between them. Germline V CDR1 and CDR2: SGHVS, FNYEAQ. The CDR3 runs 15 residues. The CDR3 region is CASSLNPGEGNEQFF. Written as DNA, the CDR3 is TGTGCCAGCAGCTTAAACCCGGGAGAAGGCAATGAGCAGTTCTTC.

Only one count was recorded for this clonotype. The V gene is TRBV6-6, the J gene TRBJ2-2; tentatively, D is TRBD1 (5 bases). CDR1 is MNHNY, CDR2 SVGAGI, per germline (reference sequence). This CDR3 has 13 residues. Deletions cut 5 bases from V and 8 bases from J, with 12 bases between. CDR3 residues: CASSVLGAGELFF. CDR3 nucleotide sequence: TGTGCCAGCAGTGTTTTAGGGGCGGGGGAGCTGTTTTTT.

This clonotype was recorded a few times. The V gene is TRBV29-1, the J gene TRBJ2-7, with 7 bases aligning to TRBD1. Per germline, CDR1 SQVTM and CDR2 ANQGSEA. This CDR3 region has 15 residues. V lost 0 bases, J lost 2 bases, and 7 bases stayed unmatched. CDR3 sequence reads: CSVEELGTATYEQYF. For the CDR3, the DNA is TGCAGCGTTGAAGAGTTAGGGACAGCGACCTACGAGCAGTACTTC.